A selection of T cell receptor beta chains follows, all from one sample in a study of cytomegalovirus exposure and HLA in healthy donors. Sequencing used immunoSEQ multiplex PCR; TCRdb keeps in-frame clones, though not all of them. The table has about 36,000 clones, approximately 70% seen once; the top ten hold under 8%. The sequenced material came from PBMCs. The receptors come from a man aged 25 to 45 in good health and CMV-seronegative. The CDR3 runs from the conserved cysteine through the conserved F or W. A D gene is named only where the DNA matches it firmly. Clone size is given for some rows only: seen once, a few or many times, or a class if the clone is expanded.

. | TRBD2 | TRBJ2-7 | TRBV5-4 | TGTGCCAGCAGGTTCAGTTTGGCGGCTAGCGGGGGGAACGAGCAGTACTTC | CASRFSLAASGGNEQYF
. | . | TRBJ1-3 | TRBV29-1 | TGCAGCGTGAAAATTAACAGGTGCTACTCTGGAAACACCATATATTTT | CSVKINRCYSGNTIYF
. | . | TRBJ1-6 | TRBV9 | TGTGCCAGCAGCGTAGACGGGGGGAATTCACCCCTCCACTTT | CASSVDGGNSPLHF
. | . | TRBJ1-4 | TRBV19 | TGTGCCAGTACTGCCTCCGGGAATGAAAAACTGTTTTTT | CASTASGNEKLFF
. | . | TRBJ1-1 | TRBV14 | TGTGCCAGCAGCCAAGAGGGTAGCGTTCGAGGGGGTCTTGAAGCTTTCTTT | CASSQEGSVRGGLEAFF
. | TRBD1 | TRBJ2-6 | TRBV5-6 | TGTGCCAGCAGCTTTGGACAGGGGGCATTTGTCCTGACTTTC | CASSFGQGAFVLTF
. | TRBD1 | TRBJ2-5 | TRBV6-1 | TGTGCCAGCAGGGCAACAGGGGATCCCCTCGAGACCCAGTACTTC | CASRATGDPLETQYF
. | . | TRBJ2-7 | TRBV7-8 | TGTGCCAGCAGCCCGTTAGCTGGCGGATACTCCTACGAGCAGTACTTC | CASSPLAGGYSYEQYF
. | . | TRBJ1-5 | TRBV19 | TGTGCCAGTAGTATAGATCGTTCAGAGCCCCAGCATTTT | CASSIDRSEPQHF
. | TRBD1 | TRBJ1-2 | TRBV28 | TGTGCCTACTCAACATCAGGGGGAAGGAACTATGGCTACACCTTC | CAYSTSGGRNYGYTF
. | TRBD1 | TRBJ1-1 | TRBV7-2 | TGTGCCAGCAGCTTAGTCCCAGGGGGCCAAGTGGCTTTCTTT | CASSLVPGGQVAFF
. | . | TRBJ2-1 | TRBV5-1 | TGCGCCAGCAGCTGGTCCAGCGGAGCCTACAATGAGCAGTTCTTC | CASSWSSGAYNEQFF
few | . | TRBJ2-3 | TRBV6-4 | TGTGCCAGCAGTGAAACATCGGAGACAGATACGCAGTATTTT | CASSETSETDTQYF
. | . | TRBJ2-3 | TRBV5-4 | TGTGCCAGCAGGGGGCTTCGGGGCACAGATACGCAGTATTTT | CASRGLRGTDTQYF
. | TRBD2 | TRBJ2-3 | TRBV28 | TGTGCCAGCAGTTCCCGGACTAGCTTCCCAGATACGCAGTATTTT | CASSSRTSFPDTQYF
. | TRBD1 | TRBJ2-6 | TRBV15 | TGTGCCACCAGCGTCAGGGGGACTGGGGCCAACGTCCTGACTTTC | CATSVRGTGANVLTF
. | . | TRBJ1-5 | TRBV6-1 | TGTGCCAGCAGGGCAGTCTTATATCAGCCCCAGCATTTT | CASRAVLYQPQHF
. | . | TRBJ1-4 | TRBV7-6 | TGTGCCAGCAGCTCGCAGGCCGACACCCTTAATGAAAAACTGTTTTTT | CASSSQADTLNEKLFF
. | . | TRBJ1-5 | TRBV19 | TGTGCCAGTAAGGTCCAGGGGATTCGCCAGCCCCAGCATTTT | CASKVQGIRQPQHF
. | TRBD1 | TRBJ1-2 | TRBV7-2 | TGTGCCAGCAGCTGGGACAGGGGGACCAGAATAGGCGGCTACACCTTC | CASSWDRGTRIGGYTF
. | TRBD1 | TRBJ1-1 | TRBV19 | TGTGCCAGTAGTGGACGGGACAGGAGCACTGAAGCTTTCTTT | CASSGRDRSTEAFF
. | TRBD2 | TRBJ2-1 | TRBV6-1 | TGTGCCAGCAGTGTACTAGCGGGAACGTATGAGCAGTTCTTC | CASSVLAGTYEQFF
. | TRBD1 | TRBJ2-7 | TRBV2 | TGTGCCAGCAGTGATACAGGCAGGGGGACCTACGAGCAGTACTTC | CASSDTGRGTYEQYF
once | . | TRBJ2-4 | TRBV2 | TGTGCCAGCAGTGAAATTCGTCAGGGTAAAAACATTCAGTACTTC | CASSEIRQGKNIQYF
. | TRBD1 | TRBJ1-4 | TRBV28 | TGTGCCAGCAGCCAGGGGGACACACCCGAAAAACTGTTTTTT | CASSQGDTPEKLFF
. | . | TRBJ2-2 | TRBV11-3 | TGTGCCAGCAGATTATCTTCGTACACCGGGGAGCTGTTTTTT | CASRLSSYTGELFF
once | TRBD1 | TRBJ2-7 | TRBV5-1 | TGCGCCAGCAGCTTGTATGGACAGGGGCCCCTCGAGCAGTACTTC | CASSLYGQGPLEQYF
. | TRBD1 | TRBJ2-3 | TRBV29-1 | TGCAGCGTTGAAGCACAGGGGGGTGGCCGCACAGATACGCAGTATTTT | CSVEAQGGGRTDTQYF
few | . | TRBJ2-3 | TRBV4-2 | TGTGCCAGCAGCCAAGATTATGGCAGGGGAAACACAGATACGCAGTATTTT | CASSQDYGRGNTDTQYF
. | . | TRBJ2-3 | TRBV4-3 | TGCGCCAGCAGCCAAGTCAAGGGCGCGGGGTACGCGCAGTATTTT | CASSQVKGAGYAQYF
. | TRBD1 | TRBJ2-7 | TRBV5-6 | TGTGCCAGCAGCTTAATAGACAGGGTCGTCTACGAGCAGTACTTC | CASSLIDRVVYEQYF
. | . | TRBJ2-1 | TRBV6-4 | TGTGCCAGCAGTGACGGAGAGGGATCCTACAATGAGCAGTTCTTC | CASSDGEGSYNEQFF
. | TRBD1 | TRBJ1-1 | TRBV5-1 | TGCGCCAGCAGCTGGGGACAGGGGAACACTGAAGCTTTCTTT | CASSWGQGNTEAFF
once | . | TRBJ2-7 | TRBV29-1 | TGCAGCGTTGAGTTGGGGGCCGACTCCTACGAGCAGTACTTC | CSVELGADSYEQYF
. | . | TRBJ2-5 | TRBV25-1 | TGTGCCAGCAGTGAATGGGGCCCCGCCCAAGAGACCCAGTACTTC | CASSEWGPAQETQYF
. | TRBD2 | TRBJ2-1 | TRBV5-1 | TGCGCCAGCAGCCTGGGGGGGACTACCCCCAATGAGCAGTTCTTC | CASSLGGTTPNEQFF
. | TRBD2 | TRBJ2-5 | TRBV2 | TGTGCCAGCAGCCGCCTCCTAGCGGGCCAAGAGACCCAGTACTTC | CASSRLLAGQETQYF
once | TRBD2 | TRBJ2-7 | TRBV29-1 | TGCAGCGTCGAAAGCGGGACGGGGTACGAGCAGTACTTC | CSVESGTGYEQYF
. | . | TRBJ1-1 | TRBV5-4 | TGTGCCAGCAGCTTTGCGGCGAACACTGAAGCTTTCTTT | CASSFAANTEAFF
. | . | TRBJ1-5 | TRBV7-2 | TGTGCCAGCAGCTTAGTCGGTCTTCAGGGGCAGCCCCAGCATTTT | CASSLVGLQGQPQHF
few | . | TRBJ2-7 | TRBV5-1 | TGCGCCAGCACTCCGACAGAATCCTACGAGCAGTACTTC | CASTPTESYEQYF
. | TRBD1 | TRBJ2-7 | TRBV6-1 | TGTGCCAGCAGTGAATACAGGGGTTACGAGCAGTACTTC | CASSEYRGYEQYF
few | . | TRBJ1-5 | TRBV5-5 | TGTGCCAGCAGCTTCCGACAGGGCAATCAGCCCCAGCATTTT | CASSFRQGNQPQHF
. | TRBD1 | TRBJ2-7 | TRBV6-5 | TGTGCCAGCAGTCTCAGACAGGGATCTTTCCACGAGCAGTACTTC | CASSLRQGSFHEQYF
. | . | TRBJ2-5 | TRBV29-1 | TGCAGCGTCCGTGGCTTCCAAGAGACCCAGTACTTC | CSVRGFQETQYF
. | TRBD1 | TRBJ1-5 | TRBV6-1 | TGTGCCAGCAGTGAAGGGGACAGGGGACGACAGCCCCAGCATTTT | CASSEGDRGRQPQHF
. | TRBD1 | TRBJ1-2 | TRBV6-5 | TGTGCCAGCAGCGCGCCGGGACAGTTGAATGGCTACACCTTC | CASSAPGQLNGYTF
. | TRBD1 | TRBJ1-1 | TRBV28 | TGTGCCAGCGGACAGGGTCCCACTGAAGCTTTCTTT | CASGQGPTEAFF
. | . | TRBJ1-1 | TRBV6-4 | TGTGCCAGCAGTTTTAACAGGGAAACTGAAGCTTTCTTT | CASSFNRETEAFF
. | . | TRBJ2-3 | TRBV15 | TGTGCCACCAGCGCGAGCGGCTATCGCACAGATACGCAGTATTTT | CATSASGYRTDTQYF
. | TRBD1 | TRBJ2-7 | TRBV6-5 | TGTGCCAGCAGCGCGGACAGGGTAGAAACCTACGAGCAGTACTTC | CASSADRVETYEQYF
. | TRBD1 | TRBJ1-1 | TRBV19 | TGTGCCAGTAGGGACAGGGGGAGGACTGAAGCTTTCTTT | CASRDRGRTEAFF
. | . | TRBJ2-5 | TRBV6-5 | TGTGCCAGCAGAGCGGCGGGGTTCGGGACCCAGTACTTC | CASRAAGFGTQYF